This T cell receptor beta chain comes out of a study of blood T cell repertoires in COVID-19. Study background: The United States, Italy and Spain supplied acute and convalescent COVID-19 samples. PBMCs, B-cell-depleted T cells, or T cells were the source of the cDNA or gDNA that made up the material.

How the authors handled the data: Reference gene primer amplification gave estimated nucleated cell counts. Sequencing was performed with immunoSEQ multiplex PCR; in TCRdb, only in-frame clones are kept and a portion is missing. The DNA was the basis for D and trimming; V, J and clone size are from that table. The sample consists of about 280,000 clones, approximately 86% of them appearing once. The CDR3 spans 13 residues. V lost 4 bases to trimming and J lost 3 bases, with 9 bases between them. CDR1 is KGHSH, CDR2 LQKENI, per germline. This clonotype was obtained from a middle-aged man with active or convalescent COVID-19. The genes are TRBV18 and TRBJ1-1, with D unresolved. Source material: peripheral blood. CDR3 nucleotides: TGTGCCAGCTCACGGGAGGAGGACACTGAAGCTTTCTTT. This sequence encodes CASSREEDTEAFF.